The following is a TCR beta chain sequence with its context. Its antigen is unknown. The record originates from a study of shared clonotypes between healthy human individuals. Trimming at V came to 5 bases and at J to 1 base, leaving 5 bases not matched to a gene. Per the germline V gene, CDR1 is SEHNR and CDR2 is FQNEAQ (reference sequence). The CDR3 has 16 amino acids. In the naive CD8 group, cells lacked CD45RO and were positively selected for CCR7, so terminally differentiated effector memory CD45RA+ cells were left out. Healthy and HIV-negative, the adult donors had no recent acute infections or vaccinations. The protocol was immunoSEQ multiplex PCR, while the TCRdb copy is restricted to in-frame clones and leaves out a portion. Here the sample spans around 1.9 million clones, 85% to 95% being singletons. Findings and limits, study-wide: Blood was the sole source, and tissue repertoires probably differ.

This chain uses TRBV7-9 with TRBJ1-4, with 9 positions matching TRBD1. The TCR originated in a man younger than 35 in good health. Some clones in this sample may be carry-over from other donors' samples. Sequencing used naive CD8+ T cells from PBMCs. The CDR3 sequence: CASSTDRGGTNEKLFF. For the CDR3, the DNA is TGTGCCAGCAGCACGGACAGGGGAGGAACTAATGAAAAACTGTTTTTT.